This TCR beta chain is drawn from a study of blood T cells in healthy people across ages. Each of the donors had approximately 10 milliliters of peripheral blood drawn into EDTA-treated Vacutainer tubes. Study-level points and caveats: TCR beta diversity was tightly associated with the proportion of naive T cells. Without sorted subsets, naive and antigen-experienced compartments could not be conclusively compared. Any changes in expanded clonotypes were possibly confounded, as donor CMV status remained unknown.

Using a J-beta primer mix together with a sample-barcoded 5' primer, a second PCR was run for about 6 to 12 cycles. MiXCR, applied by TCRdb to the 5' RACE reads, yields one record per CDR3 protein. The top ten clones hold 7% to 9.5% of a sample with some 1.4 million distinct CDR3 sequences, roughly 45% of them seen once. CDR1 and CDR2 from the germline V gene are MGHRA and YSYEKL. V lost 3 bases and J 3 bases, leaving 15 bases between the germline ends. This CDR3 has 15 amino acids. The table lists this clonotype with many counts. The antigen is undetermined. The V call is TRBV4-1, the J call TRBJ2-7, with D possibly TRBD2 on 5 matching bases. This TCR was sampled from a woman younger than 35 in good health. Source material: blood. The CDR3 DNA sequence: TGCGCCAGCAGCCACGTGAGGGCAGACGACTACGAGCAGTACTTC. This sequence encodes CASSHVRADDYEQYF.